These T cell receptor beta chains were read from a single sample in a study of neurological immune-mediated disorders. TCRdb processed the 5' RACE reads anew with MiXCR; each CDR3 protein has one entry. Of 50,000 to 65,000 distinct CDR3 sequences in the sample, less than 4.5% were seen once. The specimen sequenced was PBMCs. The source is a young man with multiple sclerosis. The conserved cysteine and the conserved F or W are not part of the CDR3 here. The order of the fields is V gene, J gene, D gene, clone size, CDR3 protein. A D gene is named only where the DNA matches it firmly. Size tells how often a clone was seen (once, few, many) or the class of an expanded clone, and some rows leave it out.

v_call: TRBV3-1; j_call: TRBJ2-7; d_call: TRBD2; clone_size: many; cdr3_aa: ASSLGLAGVGEQY
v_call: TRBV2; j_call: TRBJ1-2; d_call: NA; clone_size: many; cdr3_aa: ASRGGINYGYT
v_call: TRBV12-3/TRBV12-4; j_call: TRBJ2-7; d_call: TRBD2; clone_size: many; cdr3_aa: ASSLSGTSGYEQY
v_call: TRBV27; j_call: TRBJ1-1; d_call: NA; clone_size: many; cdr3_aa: ASSLRGVDTEAF
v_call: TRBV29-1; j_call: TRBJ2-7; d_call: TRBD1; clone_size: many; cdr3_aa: SVGGTGGDEQY
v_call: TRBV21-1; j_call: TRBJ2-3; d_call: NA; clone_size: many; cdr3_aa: ASSKGDRGFWTDTQY
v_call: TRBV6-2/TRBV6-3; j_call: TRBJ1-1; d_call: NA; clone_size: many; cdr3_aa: ASIDPMMNTEAF
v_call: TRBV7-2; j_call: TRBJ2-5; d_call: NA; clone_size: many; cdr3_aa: ASSLQGRMEETQY
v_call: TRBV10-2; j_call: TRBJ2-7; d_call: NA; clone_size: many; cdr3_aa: ASSPGWGSAEQY
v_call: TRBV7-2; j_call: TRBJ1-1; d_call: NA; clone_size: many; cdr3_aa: ASKRRGTTEAF
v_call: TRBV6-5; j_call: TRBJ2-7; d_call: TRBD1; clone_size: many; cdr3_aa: ASVPHRDRGYEQY
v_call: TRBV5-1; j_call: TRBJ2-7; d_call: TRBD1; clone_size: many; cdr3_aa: ASSSGQVPYEQY
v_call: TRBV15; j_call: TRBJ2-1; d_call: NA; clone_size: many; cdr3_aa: ATSLRTGNEQF
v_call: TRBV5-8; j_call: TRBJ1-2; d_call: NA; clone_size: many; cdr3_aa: ASSLRVPQVDYGYT
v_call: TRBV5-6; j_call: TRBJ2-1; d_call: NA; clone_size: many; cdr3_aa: ASGKNEQF
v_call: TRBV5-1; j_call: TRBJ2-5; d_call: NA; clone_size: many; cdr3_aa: ASSLTFDRYQETQY
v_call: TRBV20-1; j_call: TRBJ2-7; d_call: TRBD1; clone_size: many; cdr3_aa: SARRLGQGELEQY
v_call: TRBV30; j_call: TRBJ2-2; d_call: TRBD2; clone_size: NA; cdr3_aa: AWKRGLNTGELF
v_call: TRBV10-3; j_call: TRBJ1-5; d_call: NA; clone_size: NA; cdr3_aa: AISDSNQPQN
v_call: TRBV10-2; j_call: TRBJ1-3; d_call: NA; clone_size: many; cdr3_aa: ASSEGRGNTIY
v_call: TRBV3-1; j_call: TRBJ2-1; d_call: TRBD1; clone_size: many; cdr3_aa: ASSLQGASYNEQF
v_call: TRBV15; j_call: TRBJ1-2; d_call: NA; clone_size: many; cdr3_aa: ATSRDKGDYT